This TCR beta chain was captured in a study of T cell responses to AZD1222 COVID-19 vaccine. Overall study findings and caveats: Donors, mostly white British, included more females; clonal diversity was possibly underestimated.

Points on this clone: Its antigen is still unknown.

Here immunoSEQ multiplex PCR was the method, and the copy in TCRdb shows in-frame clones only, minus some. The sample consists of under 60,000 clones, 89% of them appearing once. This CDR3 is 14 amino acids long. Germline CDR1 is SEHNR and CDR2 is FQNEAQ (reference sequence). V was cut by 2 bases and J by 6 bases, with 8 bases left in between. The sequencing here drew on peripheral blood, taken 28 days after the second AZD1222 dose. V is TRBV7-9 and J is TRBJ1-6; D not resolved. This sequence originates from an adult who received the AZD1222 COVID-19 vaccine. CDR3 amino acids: CASSLKASNSPLHF. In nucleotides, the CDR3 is TGTGCCAGCAGCTTAAAAGCATCTAATTCACCCCTCCACTTT.